This entry concerns a single T cell receptor beta chain. Its recognized antigen is unknown. No per-base quality is available; no much larger clone lies one base away. In the prospective study, participants were 18 to 89 years old, resided in about two dozen geographic areas of the United States, and were enrolled through a virtual design. In the prospective study, participants were assigned to cohorts based on the clinical history participants reported in a screening survey and a study questionnaire. Recovered participants in ImmuneRACE Cohort 3 were defined by two consecutive negative NP/OP PCR tests, clearance by a healthcare professional, or resolution of symptoms. Mobile phlebotomists in the prospective study collected whole blood, serum and a nasopharyngeal or oropharyngeal swab from every participant. Participants in the prospective study had the option to provide additional blood draws and questionnaires over an approximately 2-month period. Blood samples from the prospective study were shipped frozen or at room temperature prior to DNA extraction.

The data are from a study of blood T cell repertoires in COVID-19 (dated by TCRdb to about 2020). Describing the broader study: Collaborator samples came from the United States, Italy and Spain and covered acute and convalescent phases of COVID-19. The prospective study material was composed of cDNA or gDNA derived from T cells, B-cell-depleted T cells, or PBMCs. Subjects who had been exposed to COVID-19, were actively infected with it, or had recovered from it provided the deeply sampled blood TCRbeta repertoires that made up the dataset. The repertoires were released in a freely available public database meant as a resource for research on the immune response to SARS-CoV-2. The samples were drawn from two sources: the first 160 participants of the ongoing ImmuneRACE study, and 1,000 to 1,500 subjects contributed by 6 global collaborators. Nearly every sample came with metadata listing a de-identified subject ID, COVID-19 status, age in years and sex. Where available, HLA class I and class II types were obtained from metadata supplied by the sample provider rather than from assay-based typing.

The study at large found these results: How much clinical and demographic metadata was included differed by source and by participant, and the metadata was provided uncurated.

TCRbeta CDR3 regions were amplified from genomic DNA by means of the immunoSEQ Assay, a bias-controlled multiplex PCR. The original pipeline was this. The number of nucleated cells in each sample was estimated from the amplification of reference gene primers within the assay. Sequence reads were collapsed and filtered to measure the absolute abundance of every unique TCRbeta CDR3 rearrangement. For each sample, productive Simpson clonality was calculated by taking the square root of Simpson's diversity index across productive rearrangements. TCRdb stores this immuneACCESS table with in-frame sequences only. Part of the clones is absent; in the studies checked, under half of the shortfall reflects unresolved V genes, and no reason is known for the rest. V, J and clone size reflect that table, while D and trimming were determined from the DNA. The sample table lists some 400,000 clones, 80% to 90% of them with a count of one. The ten largest clones represent around 1.1% of the sample.

As encoded in the germline V gene (reference sequence), CDR1 is SGHNT while CDR2 is YYREEE. Germline trimming amounts to 0 bases on V and 3 bases on J, with 1 as the count of junction bases outside the gene matches. The CDR3 measures 15 amino acids from cysteine to phenylalanine. The read is trimmed to its CDR3 DNA, 45 bases read in frame from base 1. Specimen: PBMCs or T cells enriched from blood (not recorded which). The receptor comes from a man aged 30-40 years who had recovered from COVID-19. This sequence uses TRBV5-4 and TRBJ2-1; 9 central bases correspond to TRBD2. The nucleotide sequence reads TGTGCCAGCAGCTTGGGACTAGCGGTCTACAATGAGCAGTTCTTC. Translated, this is CASSLGLAVYNEQFF.